Listed below are T cell receptor beta chains from one sample, sequenced in a study of cytomegalovirus exposure and HLA in healthy donors. TCRdb's table, derived via immunoSEQ multiplex PCR, lists solely in-frame clones and lacks some. This table has roughly 250,000 clones, approximately 86% appearing once. Input material: PBMCs. These TCRs come from a woman aged 30 to 39 in good health and CMV-seropositive. Both conserved end residues are part of each CDR3. D genes are given only for firm matches. Rows give clone size only sometimes, using once, few, many, or a class for an expanded clone.

clone size	D gene	J gene	CDR3 length	V gene	CDR3 DNA	CDR3 protein
.	.	TRBJ1-2	11	TRBV29-1	TGCAGCGTTGTGAACAGCTATGGCTACACCTTC	CSVVNSYGYTF
.	.	TRBJ2-3	13	TRBV4-1	TGCGCCAGCAGCCAAGATCTAAAGGATACGCAGTATTTT	CASSQDLKDTQYF
once	.	TRBJ2-7	13	TRBV29-1	TGCAGCGTCCGGATATTCTCCTCGGGGGAGCAGTACTTC	CSVRIFSSGEQYF
.	TRBD2	TRBJ2-5	15	TRBV5-6	TGTGCCAGCAGCGATCTAGCGGGCCTCGAAGAGACCCAGTACTTC	CASSDLAGLEETQYF
few	.	TRBJ1-1	13	TRBV29-1	TGCAGCGTCCAACCGTCTATGAACACTGAAGCTTTCTTT	CSVQPSMNTEAFF
once	.	TRBJ2-3	15	TRBV30	TGTGCCTGGAGTTCCCGGGACTCGGGCACAGATACGCAGTATTTT	CAWSSRDSGTDTQYF
.	TRBD1	TRBJ2-1	16	TRBV5-8	TGTGCCAGCACCCCCAAGACAGGGGGATATTACAATGAGCAGTTCTTC	CASTPKTGGYYNEQFF
.	.	TRBJ1-1	13	TRBV29-1	TGCAGCGCTATAACAGAAAGGACAACTGAAGCTTTCTTT	CSAITERTTEAFF
.	TRBD1	TRBJ1-5	15	TRBV6-6	TGTGCCAGCAGTTACCAGGGACAGGGATCAAGCCCCCAGCATTTT	CASSYQGQGSSPQHF
.	TRBD1	TRBJ1-1	14	TRBV27	TGTGCCAGCAGTCCCCGGGACAGGGGACTAAAAGCTTTCTTT	CASSPRDRGLKAFF
.	.	TRBJ1-1	16	TRBV6-8	TGTGCCAGCAGTTACGCTCAGGGCGACATGAACACTGAAGCTTTCTTT	CASSYAQGDMNTEAFF
.	TRBD2	TRBJ2-1	13	TRBV15	TGTGCCACCAGCGGACTAGCGGAAGATGAGCAGTTCTTC	CATSGLAEDEQFF
.	.	TRBJ2-7	14	TRBV18	TGTGCCAGCTCACCGGGCGTAGAGGGTTACGAGCAGTACTTC	CASSPGVEGYEQYF
.	.	TRBJ1-1	16	TRBV5-1	TGCGCCAGCAGCATCGGAAGTACAGCCATGAACACTGAAGCTTTCTTT	CASSIGSTAMNTEAFF
.	.	TRBJ1-2	11	TRBV5-1	TGCGCCAGCAGCTCCTCCTATGGCTACACCTTC	CASSSSYGYTF
.	TRBD1	TRBJ1-2	15	TRBV6-1	TGTGCCAGCACTGTCTCGGACAGGAGGATCTATGGCTACACCTTC	CASTVSDRRIYGYTF
.	TRBD1	TRBJ2-5	15	TRBV2	TGTGCCAGCAGTGCTGACAGGGGGCAGTGGGAGACCCAGTACTTC	CASSADRGQWETQYF